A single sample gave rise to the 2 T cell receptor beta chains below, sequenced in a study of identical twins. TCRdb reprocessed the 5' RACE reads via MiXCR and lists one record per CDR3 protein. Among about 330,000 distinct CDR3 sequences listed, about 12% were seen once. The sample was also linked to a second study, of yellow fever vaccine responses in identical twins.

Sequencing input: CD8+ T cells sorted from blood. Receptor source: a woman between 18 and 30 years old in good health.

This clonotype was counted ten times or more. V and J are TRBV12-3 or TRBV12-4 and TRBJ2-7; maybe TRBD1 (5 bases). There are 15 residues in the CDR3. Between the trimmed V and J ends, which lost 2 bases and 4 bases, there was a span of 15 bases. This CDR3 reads CASSLTLGQGYEQYF. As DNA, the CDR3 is TGTGCCAGCAGTTTAACCCTCGGGCAGGGTTACGAGCAGTACTTC.

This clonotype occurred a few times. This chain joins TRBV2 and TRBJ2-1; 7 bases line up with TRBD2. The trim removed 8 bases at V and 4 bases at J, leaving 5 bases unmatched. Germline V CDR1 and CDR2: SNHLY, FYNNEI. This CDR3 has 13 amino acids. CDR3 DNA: TGTGCCAGCGGGGGGGTTGAGTACAATGAGCAGTTCTTC. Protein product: CASGGVEYNEQFF.